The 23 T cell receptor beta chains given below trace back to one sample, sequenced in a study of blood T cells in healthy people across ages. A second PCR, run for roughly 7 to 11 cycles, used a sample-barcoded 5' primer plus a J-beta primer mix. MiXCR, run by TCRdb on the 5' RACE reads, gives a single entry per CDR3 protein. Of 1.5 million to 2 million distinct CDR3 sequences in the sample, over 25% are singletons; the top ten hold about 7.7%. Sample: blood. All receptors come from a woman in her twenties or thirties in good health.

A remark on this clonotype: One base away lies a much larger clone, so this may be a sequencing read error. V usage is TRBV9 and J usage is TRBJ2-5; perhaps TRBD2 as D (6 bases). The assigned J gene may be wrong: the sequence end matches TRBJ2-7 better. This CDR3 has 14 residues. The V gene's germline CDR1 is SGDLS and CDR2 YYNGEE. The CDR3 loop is CAGSVASALAEQYF. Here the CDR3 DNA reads TGTGCCGGCAGCGTAGCTAGCGCCCTCGCCGAGCAGTACTTC.

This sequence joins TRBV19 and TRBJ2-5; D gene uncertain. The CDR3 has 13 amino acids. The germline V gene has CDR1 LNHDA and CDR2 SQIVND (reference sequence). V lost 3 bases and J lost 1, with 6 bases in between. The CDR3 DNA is TGTGCCAGTAGTATTGCGGTCCAAGAGACCCAGTACTTC. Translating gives CASSIAVQETQYF.

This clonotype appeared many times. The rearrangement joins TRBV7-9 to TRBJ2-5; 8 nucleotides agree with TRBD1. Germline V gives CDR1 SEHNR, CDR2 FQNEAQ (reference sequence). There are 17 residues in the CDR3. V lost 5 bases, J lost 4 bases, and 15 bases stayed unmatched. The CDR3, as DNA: TGTGCCAGCAGCCATAACATCCAGGGGGCGTGGAGAGAGACCCAGTACTTC. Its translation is CASSHNIQGAWRETQYF.

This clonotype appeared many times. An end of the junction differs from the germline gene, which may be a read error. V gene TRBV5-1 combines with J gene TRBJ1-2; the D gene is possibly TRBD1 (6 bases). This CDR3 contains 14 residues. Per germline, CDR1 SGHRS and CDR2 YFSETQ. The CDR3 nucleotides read TGTGCCAGCAGTTTCGACAGGACTAACTATGGCTACACCTTC. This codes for CASSFDRTNYGYTF.

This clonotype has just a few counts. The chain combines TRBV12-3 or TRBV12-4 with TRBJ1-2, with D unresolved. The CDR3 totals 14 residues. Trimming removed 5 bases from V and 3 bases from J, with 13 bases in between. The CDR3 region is CASSPRPLDYGYTF. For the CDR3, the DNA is TGTGCCAGCAGTCCCCGGCCCCTCGACTATGGCTACACCTTC.

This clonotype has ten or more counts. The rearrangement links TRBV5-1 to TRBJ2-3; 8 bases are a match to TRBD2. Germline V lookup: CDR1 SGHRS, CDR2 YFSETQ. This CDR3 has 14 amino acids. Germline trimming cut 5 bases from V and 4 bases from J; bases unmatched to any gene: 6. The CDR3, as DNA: TGCGCCAGCAGGACTAGCGTTGAGCCAGATACGCAGTATTTT. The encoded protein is CASRTSVEPDTQYF.

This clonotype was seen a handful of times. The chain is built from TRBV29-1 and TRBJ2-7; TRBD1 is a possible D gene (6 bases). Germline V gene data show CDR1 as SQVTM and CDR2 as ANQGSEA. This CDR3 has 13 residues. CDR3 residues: CSFRQVSSYEQYF. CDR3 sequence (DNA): TGCAGTTTCCGACAGGTCAGCTCCTACGAGCAGTACTTC.

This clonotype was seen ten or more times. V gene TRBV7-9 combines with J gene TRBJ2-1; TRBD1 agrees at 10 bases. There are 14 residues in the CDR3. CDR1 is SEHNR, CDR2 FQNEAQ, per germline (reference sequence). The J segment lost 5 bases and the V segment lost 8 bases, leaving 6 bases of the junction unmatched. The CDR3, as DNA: TGTGCCAGCTCACCCGGGACAGGGGACAATGAGCAGTTCTTC. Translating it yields CASSPGTGDNEQFF.

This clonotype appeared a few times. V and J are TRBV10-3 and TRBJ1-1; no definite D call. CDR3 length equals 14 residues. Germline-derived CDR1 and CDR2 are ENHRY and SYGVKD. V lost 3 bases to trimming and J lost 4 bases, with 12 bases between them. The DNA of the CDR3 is TGTGCCATCAGTGACACGGGCTACCTCACTGAAGCTTTCTTT. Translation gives CAISDTGYLTEAFF.

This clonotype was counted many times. The CDR3 DNA sequence: TGCGCCAGCAGCGTTCCCGGGACAGGGGACTATGGCTACACCTTC. It is translated as CASSVPGTGDYGYTF. The rearrangement uses TRBV5-1 and TRBJ1-2; 10 positions agree with TRBD1. Germline V gives CDR1 SGHRS, CDR2 YFSETQ. CDR3 size: 15 residues. V gave up 4 bases and J gave up 3 bases; unmatched junction bases: 6.

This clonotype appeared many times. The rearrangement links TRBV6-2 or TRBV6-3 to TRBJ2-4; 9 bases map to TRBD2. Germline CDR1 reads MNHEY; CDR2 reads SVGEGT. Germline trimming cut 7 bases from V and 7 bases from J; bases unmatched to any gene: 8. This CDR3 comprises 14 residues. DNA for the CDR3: TGTGCCAGCAACATAGCGGGAGAAGGGAACATTCAGTACTTC. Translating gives CASNIAGEGNIQYF.

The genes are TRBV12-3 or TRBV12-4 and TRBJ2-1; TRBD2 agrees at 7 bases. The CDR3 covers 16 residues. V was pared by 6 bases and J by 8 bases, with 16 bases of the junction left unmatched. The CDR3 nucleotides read TGTGCCAGCAGCCAACAGCCAAAGCTGGGAGGGGATGAGCAGTTCTTC. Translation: CASSQQPKLGGDEQFF.

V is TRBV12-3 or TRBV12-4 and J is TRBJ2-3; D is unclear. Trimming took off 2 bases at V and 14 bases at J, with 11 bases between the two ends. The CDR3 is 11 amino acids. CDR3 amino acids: CASSLKGVRYF. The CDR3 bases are TGTGCCAGCAGTTTAAAGGGTGTAAGGTATTTT.

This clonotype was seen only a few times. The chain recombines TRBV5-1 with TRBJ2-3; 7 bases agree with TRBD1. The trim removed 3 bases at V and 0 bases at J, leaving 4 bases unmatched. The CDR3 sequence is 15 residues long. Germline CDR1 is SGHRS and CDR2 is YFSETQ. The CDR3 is CASSSTGQSTDTQYF. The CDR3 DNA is TGCGCCAGCAGCTCGACAGGGCAGAGCACAGATACGCAGTATTTT.

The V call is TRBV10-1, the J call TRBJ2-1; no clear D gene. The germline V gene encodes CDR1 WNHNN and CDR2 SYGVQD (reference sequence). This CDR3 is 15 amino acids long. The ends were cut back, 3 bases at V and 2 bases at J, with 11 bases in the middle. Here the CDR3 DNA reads TGCGCCAGCAGTGATACAGCTTCGGCCTACAATGAGCAGTTCTTC. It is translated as CASSDTASAYNEQFF.

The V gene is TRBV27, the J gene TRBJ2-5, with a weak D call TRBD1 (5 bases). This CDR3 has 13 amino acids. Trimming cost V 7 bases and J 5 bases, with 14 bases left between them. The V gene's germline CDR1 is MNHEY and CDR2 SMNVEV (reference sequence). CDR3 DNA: TGTGCCAGCAAGGGGCGGCTCTGGGAGACCCAGTACTTC. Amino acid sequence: CASKGRLWETQYF.

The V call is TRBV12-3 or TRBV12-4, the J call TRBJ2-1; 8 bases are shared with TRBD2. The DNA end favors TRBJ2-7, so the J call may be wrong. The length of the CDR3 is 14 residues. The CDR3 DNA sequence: TGTGCCAGCATTGGGGTAGCGGGGTACAATGAGCAGTACTTC. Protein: CASIGVAGYNEQYF.

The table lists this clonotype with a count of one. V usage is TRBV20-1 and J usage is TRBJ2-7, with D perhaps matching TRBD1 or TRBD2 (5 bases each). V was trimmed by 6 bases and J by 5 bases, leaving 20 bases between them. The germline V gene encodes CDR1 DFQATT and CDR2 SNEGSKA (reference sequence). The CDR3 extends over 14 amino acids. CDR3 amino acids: CSAASWGSSHEQYF. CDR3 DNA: TGCAGTGCGGCGAGTTGGGGGAGTTCTCACGAGCAGTACTTC.

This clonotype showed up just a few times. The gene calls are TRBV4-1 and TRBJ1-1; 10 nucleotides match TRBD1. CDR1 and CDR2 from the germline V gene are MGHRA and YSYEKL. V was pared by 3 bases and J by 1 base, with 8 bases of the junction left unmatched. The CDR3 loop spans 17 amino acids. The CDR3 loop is CASSHPGQGVSNTEAFF. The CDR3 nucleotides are TGCGCCAGCAGCCACCCAGGACAGGGGGTTTCGAACACTGAAGCTTTCTTT.

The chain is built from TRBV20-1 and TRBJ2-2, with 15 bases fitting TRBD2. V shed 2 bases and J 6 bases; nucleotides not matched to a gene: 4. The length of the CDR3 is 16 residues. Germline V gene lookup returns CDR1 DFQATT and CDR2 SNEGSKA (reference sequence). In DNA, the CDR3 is TGCAGTGCTAGACCCAGGACTAGCGGGGGGGCCGGGGAGCTGTTTTTT. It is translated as CSARPRTSGGAGELFF.

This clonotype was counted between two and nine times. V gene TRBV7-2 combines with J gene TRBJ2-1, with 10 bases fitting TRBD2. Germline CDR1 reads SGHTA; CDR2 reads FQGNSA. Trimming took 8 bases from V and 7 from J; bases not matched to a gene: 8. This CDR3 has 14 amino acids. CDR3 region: CASRSGGATNEQFF. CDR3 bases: TGTGCCAGCCGGAGCGGGGGGGCCACGAATGAGCAGTTCTTC.

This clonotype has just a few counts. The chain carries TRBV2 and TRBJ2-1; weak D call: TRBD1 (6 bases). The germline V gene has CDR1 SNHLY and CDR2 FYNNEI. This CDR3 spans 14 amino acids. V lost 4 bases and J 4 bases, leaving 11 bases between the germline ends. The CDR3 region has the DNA TGTGCCAGCAGTGGGGGCAGGGGTTACAATGAGCAGTTCTTC. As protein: CASSGGRGYNEQFF.

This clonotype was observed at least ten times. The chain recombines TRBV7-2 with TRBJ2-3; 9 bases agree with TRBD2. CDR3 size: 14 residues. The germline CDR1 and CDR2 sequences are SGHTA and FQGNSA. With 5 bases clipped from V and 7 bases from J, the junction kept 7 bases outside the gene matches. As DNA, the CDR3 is TGTGCCAGCAGCCCGGCGGGGGGGGGGAATACGCAGTATTTT. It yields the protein CASSPAGGGNTQYF.